Listed here are 20 T cell receptor beta chains from one sample, sequenced in a study of T-cell memory formation after mild COVID-19. TCRdb redid the calling of the 5' RACE reads with MiXCR, one entry per CDR3 protein. This sample carries hundreds of thousands of distinct CDR3 sequences, around 27% of them seen once, and the ten largest clones take around an eighth. The specimen sequenced was PBMCs or a T cell subset sorted from them (not recorded which). The receptors stem from an adult woman who had mild COVID-19 (a few samples of this study predate the infection). Cell type and time point are not known.

This clonotype was detected only once. The J gene is TRBJ2-3, the V gene TRBV4-1; TRBD2 might be the D (7 bases). V lost 2 bases and J lost 2, with 23 bases in between. The CDR3 runs 19 residues. Germline V gene lookup returns CDR1 MGHRA and CDR2 YSYEKL. The DNA of the CDR3 is TGCGCCAGCAGCCAATACACGTGGACTAGACCAGGGGACACAGATACGCAGTATTTT. Amino acids: CASSQYTWTRPGDTDTQYF.

The J gene is TRBJ1-1, the V gene TRBV19; the D gene is possibly TRBD1 (6 bases). The V gene lost 6 bases and the J gene lost 3 bases, with 17 bases spanning the gap. The germline V gene encodes CDR1 LNHDA and CDR2 SQIVND (reference sequence). This CDR3 is built from 15 residues. CDR3 nucleotide sequence: TGTGCCAGTAGCGCCACAGGGATGTGGGACACTGAAGCTTTCTTT. It is translated as CASSATGMWDTEAFF.

This sequence joins TRBV29-1 and TRBJ2-3; D gene uncertain. Germline V gene data show CDR1 as SQVTM and CDR2 as ANQGSEA. The germline V and J ends were trimmed by 3 bases and 3 bases, with 13 bases remaining between them. This CDR3 region has 14 residues. The CDR3, as DNA: TGCAGCGTTGAGTGGTCCCCCGTGACAGATACGCAGTATTTT. This translates into CSVEWSPVTDTQYF.

This clonotype showed up just a few times. The chain has TRBV4-1 and TRBJ2-3; the match to TRBD2 covers 9 bases. Looked up from germline, CDR1 is MGHRA and CDR2 is YSYEKL. With V trimmed by 1 base and J by 2 bases, 7 bases remained unmatched. CDR3 length: 17 amino acids. The CDR3 DNA is TGCGCCAGCAGCCAAGCGCTAGCGGGGATACCCACAGATACGCAGTATTTT. Amino acid sequence: CASSQALAGIPTDTQYF.

The rearrangement joins TRBV30 to TRBJ2-7, with 7 bases aligning to TRBD1. The CDR3 runs 14 residues. With V trimmed by 2 bases and J by 0 bases, 4 bases remained unmatched. Per the germline V gene, CDR1 is GTSNPN and CDR2 is SVGIG (reference sequence). The DNA for the CDR3 is TGTGCCTGGAGTATGGGACAGTACTCCTACGAGCAGTACTTC. This codes for CAWSMGQYSYEQYF.

This clonotype was detected only a few times. The chain couples TRBV6-5 to TRBJ2-3, with TRBD1 matching 12 bases. Germline-derived CDR1 and CDR2 are MNHEY and SVGAGI. The CDR3 is 17 residues long. The J segment lost 0 bases and the V segment lost 4 bases, leaving 5 bases of the junction unmatched. CDR3: CASSLGQGASSTDTQYF. In DNA form, the CDR3 reads TGTGCCAGCAGTTTGGGACAGGGGGCCTCTAGCACAGATACGCAGTATTTT.

A few counts support this clonotype. The CDR3 nucleotides read TGCAGCGTTCGATTCCTAGCGCGTTCCTACAATGAGCAGTTCTTC. Protein: CSVRFLARSYNEQFF. The chain links TRBV29-1 to TRBJ2-1, with D perhaps matching TRBD2 (6 bases). The ends were cut back, 5 bases at V and 1 base at J, with 15 bases in the middle. Germline V gene data show CDR1 as SQVTM and CDR2 as ANQGSEA. The CDR3 totals 15 residues.

CDR3 bases: TGTGCCAGCAGCTTGGGGACAGGGGCCGGAGATACGCAGTATTTT. It codes for CASSLGTGAGDTQYF. The chain has TRBV7-2 and TRBJ2-3; TRBD1 aligns across 10 bases. This CDR3 is 15 amino acids long. J lost 5 bases, V lost 3 bases, and 5 bases had no gene match. Germline CDR1 SGHTA, CDR2 FQGNSA. Combining the CDR3 with reference TRBV7-2 and TRBJ2-3 gives the whole variable domain GAGVSQSPSNKVTEKGKDVELRCDPISGHTALYWYRQSLGQGLEFLIYFQGNSAPDKSGLPSDRFSAERTGGSVSTLTIQRTQQEDSAVYLCASSLGTGAGDTQYFGPGTRLTVL.

The chain couples TRBV6-5 to TRBJ2-7, with TRBD2 matching over 14 bases. This CDR3 region has 17 residues. Germline-derived CDR1 and CDR2 are MNHEY and SVGAGI. V was pared by 0 bases and J by 2 bases, with 3 bases of the junction left unmatched. CDR3 amino acids: CASSYSMTSGRAYEQYF. The DNA of the CDR3 is TGTGCCAGCAGTTACTCGATGACTAGCGGGAGGGCCTACGAGCAGTACTTC.

The chain joins TRBV7-2 to TRBJ2-4; the match to TRBD2 covers 7 bases. This CDR3 region has 17 residues. Germline V CDR1 and CDR2: SGHTA, FQGNSA. V lost 1 base, J lost 0 bases, and 6 bases stayed unmatched. In DNA form, the CDR3 reads TGTGCCAGCAGCTTAGGTGGGCTAGCGGTAGCCAAAAACATTCAGTACTTC. As protein: CASSLGGLAVAKNIQYF.

This chain joins TRBV19 and TRBJ1-5; 7 positions match TRBD1. The ends lost 7 bases at V and 5 bases at J; junction bases unmatched: 14. The CDR3 sequence is 16 residues long. Germline V gene lookup returns CDR1 LNHDA and CDR2 SQIVND (reference sequence). As DNA, the CDR3 is TGTGCCAGTACCCCCTCGGGACAGCTCCGTCATCAGCCCCAGCATTTT. Protein product: CASTPSGQLRHQPQHF. Filled out from reference TRBV19 and TRBJ1-5, the complete variable domain reads DGGITQSPKYLFRKEGQNVTLSCEQNLNHDAMYWYRQDPGQGLRLIYYSQIVNDFQKGDIAEGYSVSREKKESFPLTVTSAQKNPTAFYLCASTPSGQLRHQPQHFGDGTRLSIL.

CDR3 residues: CATSRDPLSFYEQYF. The CDR3 nucleotides read TGTGCCACCAGCAGAGATCCACTTTCGTTCTACGAGCAGTACTTC. The chain is built from TRBV15 and TRBJ2-7; no clear D. The V end was cut by 0 bases, the J end by 3 bases, with 12 bases between. From germline, CDR1 is LNHNV and CDR2 YYDKDF (reference sequence). This CDR3 is built from 15 residues.

This clonotype was detected a few times. This sequence joins TRBV20-1 and TRBJ2-1; 15 positions agree with TRBD2. This CDR3 contains 17 residues. The V segment lost 0 bases and the J segment 8 bases; nucleotides outside the gene matches: 8. Germline CDR1 is DFQATT and CDR2 is SNEGSKA (reference sequence). The CDR3 sequence is CSARDRRTSGRADEQFF. In DNA form, the CDR3 reads TGCAGTGCTAGAGATCGCCGGACTAGCGGGAGGGCCGATGAGCAGTTCTTC.

The J gene is TRBJ2-7, the V gene TRBV20-1, with TRBD2 matching over 12 bases. The CDR3 consists of 15 residues. From germline, CDR1 is DFQATT and CDR2 SNEGSKA (reference sequence). V was pared by 5 bases and J by 5 bases, with 10 bases of the junction left unmatched. The CDR3 coding sequence is TGCAGTGCTCCCGGACGACTAGCGGGGGTCGACGAGCAGTACTTC. Residues: CSAPGRLAGVDEQYF.

This chain uses TRBV7-8 with TRBJ2-5; 9 nucleotides agree with TRBD2. CDR1 SGHVS and CDR2 FQNEAQ come from the germline V gene. This CDR3 contains 17 residues. Losses at the gene ends were 5 bases for V and 2 bases for J; bases not matched to a gene: 12. The CDR3 DNA reads TGTGCCAGCAGCCCAAGAGTTAGCGGGAGAGCTCAAGAGACCCAGTACTTC. Protein: CASSPRVSGRAQETQYF.

The chain uses TRBV6-6 and TRBJ1-1, with D perhaps matching TRBD1 (5 bases). The CDR3 consists of 15 residues. From germline, CDR1 is MNHNY and CDR2 SVGAGI (reference sequence). Trimming took 6 bases from V and 1 from J, leaving 15 bases between them. CDR3 loop: CASSRPGLRNTEAFF. Written as DNA, the CDR3 is TGTGCCAGCAGCCGGCCGGGACTCAGGAACACTGAAGCTTTCTTT.

This chain's CDR3 is CASSLVSGEAFF. CDR3 in DNA: TGTGCCAGCAGCTTGGTATCCGGGGAAGCTTTCTTT. V gene TRBV5-4 combines with J gene TRBJ1-1, with unresolved D. Between the trimmed V and J ends, which lost 0 bases and 8 bases, there was a span of 8 bases. This CDR3 is built from 12 residues. CDR1 is SGHNT and CDR2 is YYREEE in the germline V gene (reference sequence).

The gene calls are TRBV24-1 and TRBJ1-6, with 7 positions matching TRBD1. The ends lost 1 base at V and 6 bases at J; junction bases unmatched: 17. In germline, CDR1 is KGHDR, CDR2 SFDVKD. CDR3 size: 20 residues. The CDR3, as DNA: TGTGCCACCAGTGATTTCTTCGACAGGGCCGGAGGGGGGTCTAATTCACCCCTCCACTTT. Protein: CATSDFFDRAGGGSNSPLHF.

This clonotype was picked up a small number of times. V and J are TRBV9 and TRBJ1-5, with TRBD1 matching over 7 bases. Per germline, CDR1 SGDLS and CDR2 YYNGEE. This CDR3 contains 14 residues. V was clipped by 4 bases and J by 6 bases; unmatched bases: 7. The CDR3 DNA follows: TGTGCCAGCAGCCCGACAGGGTCGCGTCAGCCCCAGCATTTT. Amino acids: CASSPTGSRQPQHF.

Only a few counts were recorded for this clonotype. The V gene is TRBV12-3 or TRBV12-4, the J gene TRBJ1-1; D is ambiguous. Trimming shortened V by 5 bases and J by 7 bases, and 14 bases separated the two germline ends. The CDR3 consists of 13 residues. The CDR3 nucleotides read TGTGCCAGCAGTCTCTACGGAGGCCATGAAGCTTTCTTT. Its translation: CASSLYGGHEAFF.